These T cell receptor beta chains were read from a single sample in a study of blood T cells in healthy people across ages. Via MiXCR, TCRdb re-called the 5' RACE reads, giving one row per CDR3 protein. In the table there are about 780,000 distinct CDR3 sequences, 35% to 50% of which are singletons. The sample comprised blood. The source of these receptors is a man at least 80 years old in good health. Each CDR3 is given with its conserved first and last residue. D genes are given only for firm matches. Where a row states a size, it is once, few, many or the class of an expanded clone; other rows omit it.

>few|TRBJ2-7|-|TRBV3-1
TGTGCCAGCAGCCCACGCCGGAATGAGCAGTACTTC
CASSPRRNEQYF
>-|TRBJ2-1|TRBD2|TRBV12-3/TRBV12-4
TGTGCCAGCAGCCCGGTTGGGCTAGCGGGTTATAATGAGCAGTTCTTC
CASSPVGLAGYNEQFF
>-|TRBJ2-7|-|TRBV12-3/TRBV12-4
TGTGCCAGCAGATTAAAAGGTTACGAGCAGTACTTC
CASRLKGYEQYF
>many|TRBJ2-7|TRBD2|TRBV10-3
TGTGCCATCAGTGAGGGGACTAGCAGGGACGAGCAGTACTTC
CAISEGTSRDEQYF
>few|TRBJ2-1|TRBD2|TRBV12-3/TRBV12-4
TGTGCCAGCAGTTTAGGGACTAGCGCAGTCTATGAGCAGTTCTTC
CASSLGTSAVYEQFF
>many|TRBJ2-1|TRBD2|TRBV4-3
TGCGCCAGCAGCCAGACCCCTAGCGGGAGGGCCAATGAGCAGTTCTTC
CASSQTPSGRANEQFF
>many|TRBJ2-1|-|TRBV12-3/TRBV12-4
TGTGCCAGCAGCCTCACTACGAACAATGAGCAGTTCTTC
CASSLTTNNEQFF
>-|TRBJ1-5|-|TRBV7-2
TGTGCCAGCAGTAGAACCTCAGGGTCCGATCAGCCCCAGCATTTT
CASSRTSGSDQPQHF
>-|TRBJ2-2|TRBD1|TRBV12-3/TRBV12-4
TGTGCCAGCAGCGCCGGGACAGGGACCGGGGAGCTGTTTTTT
CASSAGTGTGELFF
>-|TRBJ1-2|TRBD1|TRBV12-3/TRBV12-4
TGTGCCAGCAGTTTTCGGGACAGGGTCAGAATCTATGGCTACACCTTC
CASSFRDRVRIYGYTF
>-|TRBJ1-6|TRBD1|TRBV12-3/TRBV12-4
TGTGCCAGCATCTTGACAGGGGACTATAATTCACCCCTCCACTTT
CASILTGDYNSPLHF
>-|TRBJ1-4|TRBD1|TRBV3-1
TGTGCCAGCACAACGGGACAGCGGCGAAAACTGTTTTTT
CASTTGQRRKLFF
>few|TRBJ2-5|-|TRBV6-2/TRBV6-3
TGTGCCAGCAGTTACGTTTTGCAGGGGAACCAAGGGACCCAGTACTTC
CASSYVLQGNQGTQYF
>few|TRBJ1-1|TRBD1|TRBV9
TGTGCCAGCAGTCGGACAGGGTTGAACACTGAAGCTTTCTTT
CASSRTGLNTEAFF
>-|TRBJ2-3|-|TRBV6-1
TGTGCCAGCACCTTGGAGGGGCCCACAGATACGCAGTATTTT
CASTLEGPTDTQYF
>-|TRBJ2-4|TRBD2|TRBV29-1
TGCAGCGTGACGACTAGCGGGATAAACATTCGGTACTTC
CSVTTSGINIRYF
>-|TRBJ2-2|-|TRBV20-1
TGCAGTGCTAGAAGGGGGTTGGGAGCCACGAACACCGGGGAGCTGTTTTTT
CSARRGLGATNTGELFF
>-|TRBJ1-5|-|TRBV6-6
TGTGCCAGTCGGCCCTCGGGGGGCTTCGATCAGCCCCAGCATTTT
CASRPSGGFDQPQHF
>-|TRBJ2-5|-|TRBV29-1
TGCAGCGTTAGGGAGCAGGGCAGTAGGGAGACCCAGTACTTC
CSVREQGSRETQYF
>-|TRBJ2-7|TRBD1|TRBV29-1
TGCAGCGCTGCCCACGGACAGGGGAACGAGCAGTACTTC
CSAAHGQGNEQYF
>few|TRBJ2-5|TRBD2|TRBV28
TGTGCCAGCAGTGTCTTAGCGGGGACCGGAGAGACCCAGTACTTC
CASSVLAGTGETQYF
>many|TRBJ2-7|-|TRBV20-1
TGCAGTGCCCGCCGGGGGAGAGAGCAGTACTTC
CSARRGREQYF
>once|TRBJ2-7|TRBD2|TRBV6-5
TGTGCCAGCAGTAAGGGACTAGCGGACTACTACGAGCAGTACTTC
CASSKGLADYYEQYF
>once|TRBJ2-1|TRBD1|TRBV29-1
TGCAGCGTTGAAGGTATCGGGACAGGGCCCTCTAATGAGCAGTTCTTC
CSVEGIGTGPSNEQFF
>once|TRBJ1-1|-|TRBV7-8
TGTGCCAGCAGCGCCAACGGGGACAATTGTGAAGCTTTCTTT
CASSANGDNCEAFF
>-|TRBJ2-1|-|TRBV20-1
TGCAGTAACAGTGGCCCCTACAATGAGCAGTTCTTC
CSNSGPYNEQFF
>-|TRBJ2-1|TRBD2|TRBV18
TGTGCCAGCTCACCATCTCTAGCGGGTACCACCAATGAGCAGTTCTTC
CASSPSLAGTTNEQFF
>-|TRBJ1-2|TRBD1|TRBV20-1
TGCAGTGCTACAAGTCGACAGGGCAACTATGGCTACACCTTC
CSATSRQGNYGYTF
>many|TRBJ2-6|-|TRBV12-3/TRBV12-4
TGTGCCAGCAGCTTGGGATCTGGGGCCAACGTCCTGACTTTC
CASSLGSGANVLTF
>-|TRBJ2-1|TRBD2|TRBV7-9
TGTGCCAGCAGTCTTCCTAGCGGGAGGCCCCCGTTCTTC
CASSLPSGRPPFF
>-|TRBJ2-5|TRBD1|TRBV20-1
TGCAGTGCTAGACCTATACAGGGGGCGGCAGAGACCCAGTACTTC
CSARPIQGAAETQYF
>few|TRBJ1-5|TRBD1|TRBV7-3
TGTGCCAGCAGCTTAAGAGGGGGCAGCAATCAGCCCCAGCATTTT
CASSLRGGSNQPQHF
>few|TRBJ2-3|TRBD2|TRBV9
TGTGCCAGCAGCGTAGCGGGAGGGCAACAAGATACGCAGTATTTT
CASSVAGGQQDTQYF
>-|TRBJ2-7|-|TRBV16
TGTGCCAGCAGCCATCCCCTAGTAGCCTACGAGCAGTACTTC
CASSHPLVAYEQYF
>few|TRBJ2-7|TRBD1|TRBV20-1
TGCAGTGCCAGACCGGGACAGAGCTACGAGCAGTACTTC
CSARPGQSYEQYF
>-|TRBJ1-6|-|TRBV7-9
TGTGCCAGCAGCCCCTCCGGGGGGTATAATTCACCCCTCCACTTT
CASSPSGGYNSPLHF
>-|TRBJ2-7|TRBD2|TRBV20-1
TGCAGTGCTAGAGCGACTAGCGGGAGTGCCAACCCCTACGAGCAGTACTTC
CSARATSGSANPYEQYF
>-|TRBJ2-7|-|TRBV6-6
TGTGCCAGCAGTTACGCAGGTCGTGTCGAGCAGTACTTC
CASSYAGRVEQYF
>-|TRBJ2-4|-|TRBV5-1
TGCGCCAGCAGCGTGGAACAGGGACAAGACATTCAGTACTTC
CASSVEQGQDIQYF
>-|TRBJ2-1|-|TRBV6-2/TRBV6-3
TGTGCCAGCAGGAAAGTGGACTCCCGCTCCTACAATGAGCAGTTCTTC
CASRKVDSRSYNEQFF
>-|TRBJ2-1|-|TRBV4-3
TGCGCCAGCAGCCAAGCGGGGGGAGGGGGAGATGAGCAGTTCTTC
CASSQAGGGGDEQFF
>many|TRBJ2-1|TRBD2|TRBV7-9
TGTGCCAGCAGCATCAACAGCGGGAGCTACAATGAGCAGTTCTTC
CASSINSGSYNEQFF
>few|TRBJ1-5|TRBD1|TRBV6-1
TGTGCCTCCCGGGACAGGCCGGATCAGCCCCAGCATTTT
CASRDRPDQPQHF
>-|TRBJ2-5|TRBD2|TRBV4-2
TGTGCCAGCAGCCACGGACTAGCGGGAGAAAGAGAGCAGTACTTC
CASSHGLAGEREQYF
>once|TRBJ2-1|-|TRBV5-1
TGCGCCAGCAGCTTGGACAGTCGGCAAGAGACCCAGTTCTTC
CASSLDSRQETQFF
>-|TRBJ1-6|-|TRBV14
TGTGCCAGCAGCCAAGGGGACTCAGGAGGACGGAAGGGTCATTCACCCCTCCACTTT
CASSQGDSGGRKGHSPLHF
>few|TRBJ2-7|TRBD1|TRBV20-1
TGCAGTGCTAGAAGAACGGACAGGACCGGCGGGGAGCAGTACTTC
CSARRTDRTGGEQYF
>-|TRBJ2-7|-|TRBV3-1
TGTGCCAGCAGCCAACAGGGACGCGAGCAGTACTTC
CASSQQGREQYF
>many|TRBJ2-7|-|TRBV29-1
TGCAGCGTACTTGGGTTCACCTACGAGCAGTACTTC
CSVLGFTYEQYF
>-|TRBJ1-1|TRBD1|TRBV9
TGTGCCAGCAGCGTGACAGGGGGCGCGGTTGAAGCTTTCTTT
CASSVTGGAVEAFF
>few|TRBJ1-5|-|TRBV12-3/TRBV12-4
TGTGCCAGCAGACAGGATAGCAATCAGCCCCAGCATTTT
CASRQDSNQPQHF
>few|TRBJ2-3|TRBD2|TRBV4-2
TGTGCCAGCAGCCAATCGCCCGCGCTGGCGGGAGGTGTGACAGATACGCAGTATTTT
CASSQSPALAGGVTDTQYF
>-|TRBJ2-3|TRBD2|TRBV4-1
TGCGCCAGCAGCCAACCCTTAGGGACTAGCGTGGATACGCAGTATTTT
CASSQPLGTSVDTQYF